A selection of T cell receptor beta chains follows, all from one sample in a study of cytomegalovirus exposure and HLA in healthy donors. Generated by immunoSEQ multiplex PCR, the TCRdb table keeps only in-frame clones and is missing some. The profile covers 150,000 to 200,000 clones, with under 85% appearing a single time and less than 5% taken by the ten largest. Sequencing was performed on PBMCs. All receptors derive from a middle-aged man in good health and CMV-seropositive. Each CDR3 is given with its conserved first and last residue. The D gene is left open where the match is weak. Size is stated for part of the rows, as once, few or many counts, or as a class when the clone is expanded.

abundance	j_gene	v_gene	d_gene	CDR3aa	CDR3nt
-	TRBJ2-1	TRBV6-4	TRBD2	CASSDLGGAHEQFF	TGTGCCAGCAGTGACTTGGGAGGGGCCCATGAGCAGTTCTTC
-	TRBJ2-1	TRBV11-3	-	CASSLEGEVGNEQFF	TGTGCCAGCAGCTTAGAAGGGGAAGTCGGCAATGAGCAGTTCTTC
-	TRBJ2-7	TRBV9	-	CASSPTAGSYEQYF	TGTGCCAGCAGCCCTACAGCAGGGTCATACGAGCAGTACTTC
-	TRBJ1-2	TRBV4-2	TRBD1	CASSLREPQGQDIYGYTF	TGTGCCAGCAGCCTACGAGAACCTCAGGGACAGGACATCTATGGCTACACCTTC
few	TRBJ1-1	TRBV5-4	-	CASRGLSEAFF	TGTGCCAGCAGGGGGCTTTCGGAAGCTTTCTTT
once	TRBJ1-1	TRBV9	-	CASSDDGGRDEAFF	TGTGCCAGCAGCGACGACGGGGGGCGGGACGAAGCTTTCTTT
-	TRBJ2-7	TRBV7-8	TRBD2	CASSSPPPASGSYYEQYF	TGTGCCAGCAGCTCCCCACCCCCGGCTAGCGGGTCATACTACGAGCAGTACTTC
once	TRBJ2-2	TRBV4-1	TRBD2	CASSLGLAGGLGTGELFF	TGCGCCAGCAGCCTAGGACTAGCGGGAGGGTTGGGCACCGGGGAGCTGTTTTTT
once	TRBJ1-1	TRBV7-9	-	CSSSLNPLRAFF	TGTTCCAGCAGCTTAAATCCTCTTCGGGCTTTCTTT
-	TRBJ2-5	TRBV7-3	TRBD1	CASSPGTAQETQYF	TGTGCCAGCAGCCCCGGGACAGCCCAAGAGACCCAGTACTTC
-	TRBJ1-6	TRBV30	-	CAWRAIGPGDNSPLHF	TGTGCCTGGAGAGCTATCGGGCCAGGGGATAATTCACCCCTCCACTTT
-	TRBJ2-5	TRBV5-1	TRBD2	CASSPGLAGETQYF	TGCGCCAGCTCGCCGGGACTAGCAGGAGAGACCCAGTACTTC
-	TRBJ1-2	TRBV11-2	TRBD1	CASSPKTGNYGYTF	TGTGCCAGCAGCCCCAAGACAGGGAACTATGGCTACACCTTC
-	TRBJ2-3	TRBV7-3	TRBD2	CASSTRLAGVSTDTQYF	TGTGCCAGCAGCACTCGACTAGCGGGAGTATCGACAGATACGCAGTATTTT
-	TRBJ2-5	TRBV5-6	-	CASSFHLAGKETQYF	TGTGCCAGCAGCTTTCACCTGGCGGGGAAAGAGACCCAGTACTTC
-	TRBJ2-1	TRBV6-4	-	CASSDSGLVGEQFF	TGTGCCAGCAGTGACTCTGGCCTAGTCGGTGAGCAGTTCTTC
-	TRBJ1-3	TRBV10-3	TRBD1	CAIRDPDRRNTIYF	TGTGCCATCAGGGACCCGGACAGGCGAAACACCATATATTTT
-	TRBJ2-5	TRBV7-2	TRBD2	CASSLAVASGSETQYF	TGTGCCAGCAGCTTAGCGGTGGCTAGCGGGAGCGAGACCCAGTACTTC
few	TRBJ2-2	TRBV2	-	CASILRGNTGELFF	TGTGCCAGCATCCTCAGGGGGAACACCGGGGAGCTGTTTTTT
-	TRBJ2-7	TRBV5-6	TRBD2	CASSLGLAGVSYEQYF	TGTGCCAGCAGCTTAGGACTAGCGGGGGTGTCCTACGAGCAGTACTTC
-	TRBJ2-5	TRBV6-5	TRBD2	CASSYSTSGQETQYF	TGTGCCAGCAGTTACTCGACTAGCGGGCAAGAGACCCAGTACTTC
-	TRBJ1-1	TRBV5-1	-	CASSLVGTTISNTEAFF	TGCGCCAGCAGCTTGGTTGGGACAACCATATCGAACACTGAAGCTTTCTTT
-	TRBJ1-1	TRBV5-1	-	CASSLTIMNTEAFF	TGCGCCAGCAGCTTGACAATAATGAACACTGAAGCTTTCTTT
-	TRBJ1-2	TRBV5-1	-	CASSPRGDYGYTF	TGCGCCAGCAGCCCTCGAGGCGACTATGGCTACACCTTC
-	TRBJ2-5	TRBV13	-	CASSSGETQYF	TGTGCCAGCAGCTCCGGAGAGACCCAGTACTTC
-	TRBJ2-7	TRBV7-6	TRBD1	CASSLGGQVYEQYF	TGTGCCAGCAGCTTAGGGGGACAGGTCTACGAGCAGTACTTC
-	TRBJ1-5	TRBV19	TRBD1	CASRDRANQPQHF	TGTGCCAGTCGGGACAGGGCGAATCAGCCCCAGCATTTT
-	TRBJ2-5	TRBV9	TRBD1	CASSVATGVGQETQYF	TGTGCCAGCAGCGTAGCTACAGGGGTGGGTCAAGAGACCCAGTACTTC
-	TRBJ2-1	TRBV19	TRBD2	CASSLIAGAYNEQFF	TGTGCCAGTAGTCTCATAGCGGGGGCCTACAATGAGCAGTTCTTC
once	TRBJ1-6	TRBV7-8	TRBD1	CASSPRDSPNSPLHF	TGTGCCAGCAGCCCCAGGGACAGCCCAAATTCACCCCTCCACTTT
-	TRBJ2-5	TRBV5-1	-	CASSWQTGERETQYF	TGCGCCAGCAGCTGGCAGACAGGTGAAAGAGAGACCCAGTACTTC
-	TRBJ1-1	TRBV5-1	TRBD1	CASSLIPGQGNTEAFF	TGCGCCAGCAGCTTGATCCCGGGACAGGGTAACACTGAAGCTTTCTTT
-	TRBJ2-7	TRBV9	-	CASSVAPGYEQYF	TGTGCCAGCAGCGTAGCTCCAGGGTACGAGCAGTACTTC
few	TRBJ1-1	TRBV9	-	CASSVGGTTGEAFF	TGTGCCAGCAGCGTAGGGGGGACCACAGGGGAAGCTTTCTTT
-	TRBJ2-5	TRBV13	TRBD2	CASSFTSGGYQETQYF	TGTGCCAGCAGCTTTACTAGCGGGGGGTACCAAGAGACCCAGTACTTC
once	TRBJ2-1	TRBV13	-	CASSSHRSNEQFF	TGCGCCAGCAGCTCCCACAGGAGCAATGAGCAGTTCTTC
few	TRBJ1-2	TRBV30	-	CACDTAHGLYGYTF	TGTGCCTGTGACACGGCTCACGGACTGTATGGCTACACCTTC
once	TRBJ1-2	TRBV18	-	CASSPPSFWGGGYTF	TGTGCCAGCTCACCACCGTCCTTTTGGGGGGGCGGCTACACCTTC
-	TRBJ2-1	TRBV27	TRBD2	CASTRKAGGLNNEQFF	TGTGCCAGCACGCGGAAGGCGGGAGGGCTGAACAATGAGCAGTTCTTC
-	TRBJ2-7	TRBV2	TRBD2	CASSDSLAGAYEQYF	TGTGCCAGCAGTGATTCCCTAGCGGGGGCCTACGAGCAGTACTTC
few	TRBJ1-6	TRBV9	TRBD1	CASSVGTDNSPLHF	TGTGCCAGCAGCGTCGGGACAGATAATTCACCCCTCCACTTT
-	TRBJ2-4	TRBV5-1	TRBD2	CASSLMASGGAKNIQYF	TGCGCCAGCAGCTTGATGGCTAGCGGGGGAGCCAAAAACATTCAGTACTTC
once	TRBJ2-2	TRBV6-5	TRBD2	CASSYRVGGGSGELFF	TGTGCCAGCAGTTATCGGGTTGGGGGAGGGTCCGGGGAGCTGTTTTTT
few	TRBJ2-1	TRBV11-2	TRBD2	CASSETSGSGHEQFF	TGTGCCAGCAGCGAAACTAGCGGGAGCGGGCATGAGCAGTTCTTC
-	TRBJ2-1	TRBV5-1	TRBD1	CASSSGQGGDEQFF	TGCGCCAGCAGCTCGGGACAGGGTGGCGATGAGCAGTTCTTC
-	TRBJ1-1	TRBV5-1	-	CASSTRGTEAFF	TGCGCCAGCAGTACGCGGGGCACTGAAGCTTTCTTT
-	TRBJ1-5	TRBV7-8	-	CASSPYAQPQHF	TGTGCCAGCAGCCCCTACGCTCAGCCCCAGCATTTT
-	TRBJ1-4	TRBV11-2	-	CASSSRTATNEKLFF	TGTGCCAGCAGCTCCCGGACAGCAACTAATGAAAAACTGTTTTTT
-	TRBJ2-3	TRBV14	TRBD1	CASSPRTGNADTQYF	TGTGCCAGCAGCCCTAGGACAGGGAACGCAGATACGCAGTATTTT